The 17 T cell receptor beta chains given below trace back to one sample, sequenced in a study of blood T cells in healthy people across ages. A second roughly 6 to 11 cycle PCR used barcoded and J-beta primers. TCRdb re-derived calls from the 5' RACE reads in MiXCR, one entry per CDR3 protein. The data hold approximately 1,100,000 distinct CDR3 sequences, with 40% to 50% observed a single time. The sequencing sample was made of blood. The source of these receptors is a woman in her fifties or sixties in good health.

The gene calls are TRBV7-9 and TRBJ2-3; D unresolved. Per the germline V gene, CDR1 is SEHNR and CDR2 is FQNEAQ (reference sequence). The CDR3 extends over 16 amino acids. V was cut by 5 bases and J by 0 bases, with 15 bases left in between. The CDR3 reads CASSPALALSTDTQYF. In DNA form, the CDR3 reads TGTGCCAGCAGCCCTGCGTTGGCGCTTAGCACAGATACGCAGTATTTT.

The gene calls are TRBV7-9 and TRBJ2-6; D is possibly TRBD1 (6 bases). CDR1 is SEHNR and CDR2 is FQNEAQ in the germline V gene (reference sequence). Deletions cut 5 bases from V and 0 bases from J, with 14 bases between. CDR3 length: 17 residues. As DNA, the CDR3 is TGTGCCAGCAGCCAGAGATTGGGACACTCTGGGGCCAACGTCCTGACTTTC. Translating gives CASSQRLGHSGANVLTF.

This clonotype appeared a single time. The V and J genes are TRBV6-5 and TRBJ2-7, with D perhaps TRBD1 (5 bases). V lost 4 bases and J 5 bases, leaving 12 bases between the germline ends. The length of the CDR3 is 13 residues. Germline lookup yields CDR1 MNHEY and CDR2 SVGAGI. The CDR3 protein is CASSSRQGHEQYF. In DNA, the CDR3 is TGTGCCAGCAGTTCCCGGCAGGGCCACGAGCAGTACTTC.

V is TRBV7-9 and J is TRBJ1-5; D not certain. This CDR3 has 13 residues. Germline CDR1 is SEHNR and CDR2 is FQNEAQ (reference sequence). The V end lost 7 bases, the J end lost 0 bases, and 7 bases lay between the germline ends. The CDR3 spells CASTIDSNQPQHF. The CDR3 DNA sequence: TGTGCCAGCACTATTGATAGCAATCAGCCCCAGCATTTT.

The chain combines TRBV7-3 with TRBJ1-1; D is uncertain. This CDR3 spans 13 amino acids. In germline, CDR1 is SGHTA, CDR2 FQGTGA. V was trimmed by 0 bases and J by 5 bases, leaving 7 bases between them. CDR3 sequence reads: CASSLTTSTEAFF. DNA of the CDR3: TGTGCCAGCAGCTTAACCACGTCGACTGAAGCTTTCTTT.

Comments on this clonotype: An end of the junction does not agree with germline; a read error may underlie this. The J gene is TRBJ1-2, the V gene TRBV28, with D unresolved. The CDR3 contains 15 residues. The germline V gene has CDR1 MDHEN and CDR2 SYDVKM. This chain's CDR3 is CASNLHPNKVRGYTF. The CDR3, as DNA: TGTGCCAGCAATTTACACCCTAACAAGGTTCGGGGCTACACCTTC.

The chain has TRBV27 and TRBJ2-7, with TRBD1 as a possible D gene (5 bases). Germline CDR1 and CDR2: MNHEY and SMNVEV (reference sequence). Trimming removed 5 bases at V and 3 bases at J, with 20 bases between. The CDR3 spans 16 residues. CDR3 in DNA: TGTGCCAGCAGTGTCACCCCGGGCAGGGTGCTCTACGAGCAGTACTTC. Its translation is CASSVTPGRVLYEQYF.

The rearrangement links TRBV5-5 to TRBJ2-5; tentatively, D is TRBD1 or TRBD2 (5 bases each). CDR3 length: 14 amino acids. Germline V gene data show CDR1 as SGHKS and CDR2 as YYEKEE (reference sequence). CDR3 region: CATFKQGEGETQYF. CDR3 DNA sequence: TGTGCTACCTTTAAGCAGGGAGAAGGGGAGACCCAGTACTTC.

The chain couples TRBV7-2 to TRBJ1-6, with TRBD1 as a possible D gene (5 bases). CDR3 length: 16 amino acids. Germline lookup yields CDR1 SGHTA and CDR2 FQGNSA. Trimming stripped 5 bases from V and 9 bases from J, with 20 bases between. For the CDR3, the DNA is TGTGCCAGCAGCCGACAAAAAACAGGTTTAGGTTCACCCCTCCACTTT. This sequence encodes CASSRQKTGLGSPLHF.

The sample holds one count of this clonotype. The CDR3 here is CASSEEPAAYNEQFF. The CDR3 bases are TGTGCCAGCAGTGAAGAGCCAGCGGCATACAATGAGCAGTTCTTC. This chain joins TRBV2 and TRBJ2-1; TRBD2 might be the D (5 bases). The CDR3 is 15 residues long. CDR1 SNHLY and CDR2 FYNNEI come from the germline V gene. Trimming removed 1 base at V and 4 bases at J, with 11 bases between.

This clonotype was found a few times. The rearrangement joins TRBV15 to TRBJ2-3, with D perhaps matching TRBD2 (5 bases). The CDR3 extends over 16 amino acids. CDR1 LNHNV and CDR2 YYDKDF come from the germline V gene (reference sequence). V was shortened by 1 base and J by 4 bases, with 15 bases between the two germline ends. The chain's CDR3 is CATSRGARSSSDTQYF. The CDR3 DNA sequence: TGTGCCACCAGCAGAGGTGCCAGATCTAGCTCAGATACGCAGTATTTT.

This clonotype showed up just a few times. The chain has TRBV27 and TRBJ2-5; TRBD1 aligns across 7 bases. V lost 5 bases to trimming and J lost 6 bases; unmatched junction nucleotides: 9. Germline CDR1 MNHEY, CDR2 SMNVEV (reference sequence). CDR3 size: 14 residues. The CDR3 spells CASSLETGQKTQYF. In DNA form, the CDR3 reads TGTGCCAGCAGTCTCGAGACAGGGCAAAAGACCCAGTACTTC.

This chain joins TRBV4-2 and TRBJ2-1; perhaps TRBD2 as D (5 bases). CDR3 size: 13 residues. Trimming took off 3 bases at V and 6 bases at J, with 9 bases between the two ends. The germline CDR1 and CDR2 sequences are LGHNA and YNFKEQ. This CDR3 is CASSHGRANEQFF. The CDR3 nucleotides are TGTGCCAGCAGCCATGGGCGGGCCAATGAGCAGTTCTTC.

V and J are TRBV11-2 and TRBJ1-1, with TRBD1 as a possible D gene (5 bases). The CDR3 totals 14 residues. Trimming stripped 6 bases from V and 3 bases from J, with 14 bases between. Germline CDR1 and CDR2: SGHAT and FQNNGV. This chain's CDR3 is CASSWGWDDTEAFF. The CDR3 DNA reads TGTGCCAGCAGTTGGGGTTGGGACGACACTGAAGCTTTCTTT.

The count of this clonotype is one. At one boundary the junction diverges from the germline segment, which might be a read error. The chain is built from TRBV7-3 and TRBJ2-1; 8 nucleotides line up with TRBD2. This CDR3 spans 15 amino acids. The germline V gene has CDR1 SGHTA and CDR2 FQGTGA. As DNA, the CDR3 is TGTGCCAGCAGCTCGAAAGCGGGAGCCTACAAGGAGCAGTTCTTC. Translating it yields CASSSKAGAYKEQFF. The full variable domain, its missing parts supplied by reference TRBV7-3 and TRBJ2-1, is GAGVSQTPSNKVTEKGKYVELRCDPISGHTALYWYRQSLGQGPEFLIYFQGTGAADDSGLPNDRFFAVRPEGSVSTLKIQRTERGDSAVYLCASSSKAGAYKEQFFGPGTRLTVL.

This chain connects TRBV20-1 to TRBJ2-7; 8 bases line up with TRBD1. Trimming took 6 bases from V and 3 from J; bases not matched to a gene: 7. Germline V gives CDR1 DFQATT, CDR2 SNEGSKA (reference sequence). CDR3 length equals 13 residues. This CDR3 reads CSANDRGRYEQYF. For the CDR3, the DNA is TGCAGTGCAAACGACAGGGGTCGCTACGAGCAGTACTTC.

The rearrangement links TRBV7-6 to TRBJ2-7; 7 bases line up with TRBD2. Germline V lookup: CDR1 SGHVS, CDR2 FNYEAQ. The CDR3 covers 16 residues. V lost 4 bases and J lost 1; bases outside the gene matches: 10. The CDR3 region is CASSYEGGSGSYEQYF. The CDR3, as DNA: TGTGCCAGCAGCTATGAGGGCGGGAGTGGGTCCTACGAGCAGTACTTC.